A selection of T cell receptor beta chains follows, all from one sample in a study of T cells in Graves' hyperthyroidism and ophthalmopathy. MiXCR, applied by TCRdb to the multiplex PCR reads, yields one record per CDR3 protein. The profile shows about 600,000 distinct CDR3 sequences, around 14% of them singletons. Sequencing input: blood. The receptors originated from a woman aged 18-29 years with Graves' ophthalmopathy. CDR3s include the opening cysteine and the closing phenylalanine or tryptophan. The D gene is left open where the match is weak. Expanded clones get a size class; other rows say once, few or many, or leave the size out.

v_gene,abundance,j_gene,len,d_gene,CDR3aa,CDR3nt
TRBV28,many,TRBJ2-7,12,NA,CASRLTGDEQYF,TGTGCCAGCAGACTTACAGGCGACGAGCAGTACTTC
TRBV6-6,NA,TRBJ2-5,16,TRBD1,CASSYSGTGGPETQYF,TGTGCCAGCAGTTACTCGGGGACAGGAGGCCCAGAGACCCAGTACTTC
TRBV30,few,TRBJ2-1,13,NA,CAWSQGINNEQFF,TGTGCCTGGAGTCAGGGGATCAACAATGAGCAGTTCTTC
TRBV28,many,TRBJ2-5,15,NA,CASSFAADTEETQYF,TGTGCCAGCAGTTTTGCAGCCGATACTGAAGAGACCCAGTACTTC
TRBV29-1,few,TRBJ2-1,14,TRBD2,CSVEGLAVNNEQFF,TGCAGCGTTGAAGGCCTAGCGGTGAACAATGAGCAGTTCTTC
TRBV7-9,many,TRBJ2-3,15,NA,CASSFSGELADTQYF,TGTGCCAGCAGCTTCTCGGGAGAGCTCGCAGATACGCAGTATTTT
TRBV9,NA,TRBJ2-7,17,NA,CASSLSRETRSSYEQYF,TGTGCCAGCAGCCTCTCTAGAGAGACTCGGAGCTCCTACGAGCAGTACTTC
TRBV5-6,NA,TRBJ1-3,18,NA,CASSRYIGALSSGNTIYF,TGTGCCAGCAGCCGTTATATCGGGGCACTAAGCTCTGGAAACACCATATATTTT
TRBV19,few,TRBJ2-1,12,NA,CASRYGSNEQFF,TGTGCCAGTAGATACGGGAGCAATGAGCAGTTCTTC
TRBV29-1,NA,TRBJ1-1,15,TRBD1,CSVKGQEAMNTEAFF,TGCAGTGTAAAAGGACAGGAGGCCATGAACACTGAAGCTTTCTTT
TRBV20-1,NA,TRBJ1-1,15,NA,CSARGHGQVNTEAFF,TGCAGTGCTAGAGGGCATGGACAAGTGAACACTGAAGCTTTCTTT
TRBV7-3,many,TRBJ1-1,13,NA,CASSSGIDTEAFF,TGTGCCAGCAGCTCGGGGATAGACACTGAAGCTTTCTTT
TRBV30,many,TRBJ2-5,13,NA,CAWIRGSEETQYF,TGTGCCTGGATCCGGGGCAGTGAAGAGACCCAGTACTTC
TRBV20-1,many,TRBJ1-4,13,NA,CSARGTVGEKLFF,TGCAGTGCTAGAGGGACAGTTGGAGAAAAACTGTTTTTT
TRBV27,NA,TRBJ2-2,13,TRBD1,CASNDRVTGELFF,TGTGCCAGCAACGACAGGGTCACCGGGGAGCTGTTTTTT
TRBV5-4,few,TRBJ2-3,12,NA,CASSPHPDTQYF,TGTGCCAGCAGCCCCCATCCAGATACGCAGTATTTT
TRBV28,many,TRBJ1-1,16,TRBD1,CASSLSQGGMNTEAFF,TGTGCCAGCAGTTTATCACAGGGGGGAATGAACACTGAAGCTTTCTTT
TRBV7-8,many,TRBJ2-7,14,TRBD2,CASSPWGGDYEQYF,TGTGCCAGCAGCCCCTGGGGAGGGGACTACGAGCAGTACTTC
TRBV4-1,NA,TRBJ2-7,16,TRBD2,CASSRKTSGRIYEQYF,TGCGCCAGCAGCCGGAAGACTAGCGGGAGGATCTACGAGCAGTACTTC
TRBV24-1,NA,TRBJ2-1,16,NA,CATSAPGWSSYNEQFF,TGTGCCACCAGTGCTCCCGGGTGGAGCTCCTACAATGAGCAGTTCTTC
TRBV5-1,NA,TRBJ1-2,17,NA,CASSPGRVWGLVYGYTF,TGCGCCAGCAGCCCCGGGAGGGTATGGGGCCTCGTCTATGGCTACACCTTC
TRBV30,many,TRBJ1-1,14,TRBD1,CAWGQGAMNTEAFF,TGTGCCTGGGGACAGGGCGCCATGAACACTGAAGCTTTCTTT
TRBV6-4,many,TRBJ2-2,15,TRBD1,CASSMAGGNTGELFF,TGTGCCAGCAGTATGGCAGGGGGCAACACCGGGGAGCTGTTTTTT
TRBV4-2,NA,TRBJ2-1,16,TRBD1,CASSQVVIQGKNEQFF,TGTGCCAGCAGCCAAGTGGTCATACAGGGGAAAAATGAGCAGTTCTTC
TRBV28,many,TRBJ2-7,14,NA,CASSSPTLRYEQYF,TGTGCCAGCAGTTCCCCTACACTCAGGTACGAGCAGTACTTC
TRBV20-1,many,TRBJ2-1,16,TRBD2,CSASPSGTSGYNEQFF,TGCAGTGCTTCGCCCTCCGGGACTAGCGGGTACAATGAGCAGTTCTTC
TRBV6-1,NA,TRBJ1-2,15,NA,CASTADRSYYYGYTF,TGTGCCAGCACCGCGGACAGAAGTTACTACTATGGCTACACCTTC
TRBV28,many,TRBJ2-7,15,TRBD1,CASSLATGAPYEQYF,TGTGCCAGCAGTTTAGCTACAGGGGCTCCCTACGAGCAGTACTTC
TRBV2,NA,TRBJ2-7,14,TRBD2,CASQVASGGYEQYF,TGTGCCAGCCAGGTAGCGAGCGGGGGCTACGAGCAGTACTTC
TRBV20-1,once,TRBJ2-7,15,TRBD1,CSAQPGTGGALEQYF,TGCAGTGCTCAGCCGGGGACAGGGGGTGCCCTCGAGCAGTACTTC
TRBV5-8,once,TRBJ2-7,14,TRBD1,CASSLVQGGREQYF,TGTGCCAGCAGCTTGGTACAGGGGGGTAGGGAGCAGTACTTC